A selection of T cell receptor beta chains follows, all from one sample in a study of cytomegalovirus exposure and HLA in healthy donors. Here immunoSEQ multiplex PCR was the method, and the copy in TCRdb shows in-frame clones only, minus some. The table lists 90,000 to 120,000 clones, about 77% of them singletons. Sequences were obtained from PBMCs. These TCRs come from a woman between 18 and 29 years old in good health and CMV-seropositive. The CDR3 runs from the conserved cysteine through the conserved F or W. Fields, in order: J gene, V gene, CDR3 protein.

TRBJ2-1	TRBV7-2	CASSFPTSGPEQFF
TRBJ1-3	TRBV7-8	CASSFDSSGNTIYF
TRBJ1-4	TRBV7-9	CASSLAQMTGATNEKLFF
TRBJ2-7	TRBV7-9	CASSFWSQGGEQYF
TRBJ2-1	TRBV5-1	CASSLGGTSGYNEQFF
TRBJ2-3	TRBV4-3	CASSHQAGGGADTQYF
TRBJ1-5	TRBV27	CASSLTGAIPAQHF
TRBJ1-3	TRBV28	CASSLGTRSGNTIYF
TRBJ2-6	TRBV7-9	CASTRRESGANVLTF
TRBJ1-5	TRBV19	CASSIYSYSNQPQHF
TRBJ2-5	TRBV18	CASLQGLKETQYF
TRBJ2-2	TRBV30	CAWDRERCGELFF
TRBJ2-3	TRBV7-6	CASSPAGASTDTQYF
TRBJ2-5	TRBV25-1	CASSGNQETQYF
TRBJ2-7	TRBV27	CASSYGDRYYEQYF
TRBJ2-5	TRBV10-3	CAVNRGLAGPETQYF
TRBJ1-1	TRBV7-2	CASSKGHKSEAFF
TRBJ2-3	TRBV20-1	CSVPSWNTQYF
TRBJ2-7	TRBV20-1	CSAILSYEQYF
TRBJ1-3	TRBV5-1	CASSPGGTSRSGNTIYF
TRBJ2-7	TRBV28	CASSLLGYEQYF
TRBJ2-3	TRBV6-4	CASSDLSSGDTDTQYF
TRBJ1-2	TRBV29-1	CSVGGGSHYGYTF
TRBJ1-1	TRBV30	CAWSVFGTGPTEAFF